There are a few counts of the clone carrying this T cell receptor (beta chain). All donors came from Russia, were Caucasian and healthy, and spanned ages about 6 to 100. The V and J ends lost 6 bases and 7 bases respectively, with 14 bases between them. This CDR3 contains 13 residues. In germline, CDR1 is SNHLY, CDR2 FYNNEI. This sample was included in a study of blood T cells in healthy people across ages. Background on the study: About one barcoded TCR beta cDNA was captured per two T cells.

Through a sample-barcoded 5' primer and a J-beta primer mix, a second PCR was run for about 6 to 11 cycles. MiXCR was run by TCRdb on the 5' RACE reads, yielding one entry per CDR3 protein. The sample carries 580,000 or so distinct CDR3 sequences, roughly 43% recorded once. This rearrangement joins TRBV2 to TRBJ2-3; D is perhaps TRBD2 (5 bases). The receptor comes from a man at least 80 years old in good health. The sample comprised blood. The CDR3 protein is CASSRDFRYTQYF. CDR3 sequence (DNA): TGTGCCAGCAGCCGGGATTTCCGCTATACGCAGTATTTT.